Listed here are 19 T cell receptor beta chains from one sample, sequenced in a study of CD8 T cells in ankylosing spondylitis (dated by TCRdb to about 2017). Study-wide findings and limitations: Blood from ankylosing spondylitis patients appeared to be characterized by a TCR beta motif made up of eight highly homologous amino acid variants.

Their antigen targets remain unknown. The library came from 5' RACE. TCRdb shows the sequencer as Illumina HiSeq 2500. Clones were called with MiXCR by TCRdb after fastp trimmed the public reads at Q25, and only in-frame beta chains were retained. Every CDR3 protein is listed once, alongside the most common genes and DNA of its rows. The sample yields hundreds of thousands of distinct CDR3 sequences; 25% to 30% were counted once. The ten largest clones capture 0.85% to 1% of the sample. The sequencing sample was made of blood, either unsorted or a sorted T cell fraction (not recorded which). The source of these receptors is a male donor with ankylosing spondylitis.

This chain uses TRBV29-1 with TRBJ1-2; maybe TRBD1 (5 bases). The CDR3 extends over 13 amino acids. CDR1 is SQVTM, CDR2 ANQGSEA, per germline. V lost 7 bases and J 2 bases, leaving 14 bases between the germline ends. As DNA, the CDR3 is TGCAGCGCTGGGGGACTTTCAAACTATGGCTACACCTTC. Residues: CSAGGLSNYGYTF.

This clonotype has a handful of counts. The chain recombines TRBV20-1 with TRBJ1-1; D is uncertain. Trimming pared 5 bases from V and 4 bases from J, leaving 14 bases between. This CDR3 spans 13 amino acids. Per the germline V gene, CDR1 is DFQATT and CDR2 is SNEGSKA (reference sequence). CDR3 sequence reads: CSAFTDGGTEAFF. CDR3 DNA: TGCAGTGCTTTCACAGACGGAGGCACTGAAGCTTTCTTT.

The gene calls are TRBV5-1 and TRBJ1-1; D call uncertain. The CDR3 consists of 16 residues. The V end lost 3 bases, the J end lost 1 base, and 16 bases lay between the germline ends. Looked up from germline, CDR1 is SGHRS and CDR2 is YFSETQ. The CDR3 bases are TGCGCCAGCAGCTCTCGGCCCCCTTCAACGAACACTGAAGCTTTCTTT. It is translated as CASSSRPPSTNTEAFF.

This clonotype was found many times. The CDR3 loop is CASSRDTGELFF. The CDR3 DNA reads TGTGCCAGCAGCCGAGACACCGGGGAGCTGTTTTTT. V is TRBV3-1 and J is TRBJ2-2, with no clear D. Germline lookup yields CDR1 LGHDT and CDR2 YNNKEL (reference sequence). The CDR3 sequence is 12 residues long. V dropped 4 bases and J dropped 3 bases, with 3 bases sitting between them.

The chain recombines TRBV19 with TRBJ2-2; 14 nucleotides align to TRBD2. The CDR3 is 16 amino acids. J was trimmed by 5 bases and V by 4 bases; bases with no gene match: 3. The V gene's germline CDR1 is LNHDA and CDR2 SQIVND (reference sequence). CDR3 sequence reads: CASSSWTSGGTGELFF. CDR3 DNA sequence: TGTGCCAGTAGTAGCTGGACTAGCGGGGGGACCGGGGAGCTGTTTTTT.

This clonotype has only a few counts. The chain combines TRBV20-1 with TRBJ2-7, with 7 positions matching TRBD1. Germline V lookup: CDR1 DFQATT, CDR2 SNEGSKA (reference sequence). The length of the CDR3 is 16 residues. V lost 0 bases to trimming and J lost 0 bases; unmatched junction nucleotides: 8. The DNA for the CDR3 is TGCAGTGCTAGAGATTGGGACAGAGTTCTCTCCTACGAGCAGTACTTC. Translated, it gives CSARDWDRVLSYEQYF.

This clonotype was counted a few times. The CDR3 DNA sequence: TGCGCCAGCAGGGTGACTAGCGGGGACAATGAGCAGTTCTTC. Amino acids: CASRVTSGDNEQFF. The V gene is TRBV5-1, the J gene TRBJ2-1; 11 nucleotides line up with TRBD2. The CDR3 length is 14 residues. V was clipped by 5 bases and J by 5 bases; unmatched bases: 3. The germline gives CDR1 SGHRS, CDR2 YFSETQ.

V gene TRBV15 combines with J gene TRBJ2-5; TRBD1 might be the D (6 bases). Germline V gene sequence: CDR1 LNHNV, CDR2 YYDKDF (reference sequence). The CDR3 extends over 15 amino acids. V was trimmed by 6 bases and J by 3 bases, leaving 17 bases between them. The CDR3 is CATRQGLQREETQYF. CDR3 nucleotide sequence: TGTGCCACCAGGCAGGGGCTTCAGAGGGAAGAGACCCAGTACTTC.

The J gene is TRBJ2-5, the V gene TRBV20-1, with 11 bases aligning to TRBD2. V was pared by 6 bases and J by 5 bases, with 14 bases of the junction left unmatched. In germline, CDR1 is DFQATT, CDR2 SNEGSKA (reference sequence). The CDR3 runs to 16 residues. The CDR3 bases are TGCAGTGCGGTCGGTGTAGCGGGAGGGCTAAGGGAGACCCAGTACTTC. This encodes CSAVGVAGGLRETQYF.

J is TRBJ2-7 and V is TRBV15; D gene unclear. In germline, CDR1 is LNHNV, CDR2 YYDKDF (reference sequence). V shed 3 bases and J shed 6 bases, with 15 bases lying between them. CDR3 length equals 14 residues. The CDR3 DNA is TGTGCCACCAGCAGGCCCCCTAATTGGGGCGAGCAGTACTTC. This translates into CATSRPPNWGEQYF.

The gene calls are TRBV5-1 and TRBJ2-4; D tentatively fits TRBD1 or TRBD2 (6 bases each). Germline CDR1 reads SGHRS; CDR2 reads YFSETQ. This CDR3 has 14 amino acids. Trimming removed 4 bases at V and 6 bases at J, with 14 bases between. CDR3 in amino acids: CASSPTKGGNIQYF. The DNA for the CDR3 is TGCGCCAGCAGCCCGACCAAGGGGGGAAACATTCAGTACTTC.

This clonotype was seen many times. The chain couples TRBV11-2 to TRBJ2-3; 12 bases map to TRBD2. Germline V gives CDR1 SGHAT, CDR2 FQNNGV. The CDR3 runs 16 residues. After removal of 1 base from V and 4 bases from J, the junction contained 3 bases not matched to a gene. In DNA, the CDR3 is TGTGCCAGCAGCTTAGGTCTAGCGGGAGGGCCAGATACGCAGTATTTT. Its translation: CASSLGLAGGPDTQYF. The variable domain in full, completed from reference TRBV11-2 and TRBJ2-3, reads EAGVAQSPRYKIIEKRQSVAFWCNPISGHATLYWYQQILGQGPKLLIQFQNNGVVDDSQLPKDRFSAERLKGVDSTLKIQPAKLEDSAVYLCASSLGLAGGPDTQYFGPGTRLTVL.

This clonotype has more than one count but fewer than ten. The chain couples TRBV3-1 to TRBJ1-4, with 7 nucleotides matching TRBD1. The germline CDR1 and CDR2 sequences are LGHDT and YNNKEL (reference sequence). This CDR3 spans 17 amino acids. Trimming at V came to 2 bases and at J to 3 bases, leaving 9 bases not matched to a gene. DNA of the CDR3: TGTGCCAGCAGCCAATCTGGACAGGCAGTGGCTAATGAAAAACTGTTTTTT. Its protein product is CASSQSGQAVANEKLFF.

The V call is TRBV5-5, the J call TRBJ2-2, with D perhaps TRBD1 (7 bases). Trimming cost V 4 bases and J 1 base, with 14 bases left between them. The V gene's germline CDR1 is SGHKS and CDR2 YYEKEE (reference sequence). The CDR3 totals 16 residues. CDR3 nucleotide sequence: TGTGCCAGCAGCAGATGGGGGGACAGGAACACCGGGGAGCTGTTTTTT. Translating it yields CASSRWGDRNTGELFF.

The V call is TRBV2, the J call TRBJ2-4; D gene unclear. This CDR3 has 12 amino acids. The V end lost 5 bases, the J end lost 5 bases, and 7 bases lay between the germline ends. The germline V gene has CDR1 SNHLY and CDR2 FYNNEI. CDR3 in amino acids: CASSRRENIQYF. The CDR3 DNA is TGTGCCAGCAGTCGACGGGAAAACATTCAGTACTTC. The full variable domain, completed using reference TRBV2 and TRBJ2-4, is EPEVTQTPSHQVTQMGQEVILRCVPISNHLYFYWYRQILGQKVEFLVSFYNNEISEKSEIFDDQFSVERPDGSNFTLKIRSTKLEDSAMYFCASSRRENIQYFGAGTRLSVL.

This clonotype occurred a few times. The chain carries TRBV20-1 and TRBJ2-1; D is unclear. CDR1 and CDR2 from the germline V gene are DFQATT and SNEGSKA (reference sequence). The CDR3 contains 15 residues. Trimming removed 4 bases from V and 1 base from J, with 14 bases in between. This chain's CDR3 is CSAKFPIGSYNEQFF. In DNA, the CDR3 is TGCAGTGCTAAGTTCCCGATCGGTTCCTACAATGAGCAGTTCTTC.

The chain carries TRBV19 and TRBJ2-2; TRBD2 might be the D (6 bases). This CDR3 comprises 15 residues. The germline V and J ends were trimmed by 6 bases and 1 base, with 12 bases remaining between them. CDR1 and CDR2 (germline): LNHDA, SQIVND (reference sequence). CDR3 in DNA: TGTGCCAGTAGACCAGGGACTCAGAACACCGGGGAGCTGTTTTTT. This sequence encodes CASRPGTQNTGELFF.

The chain joins TRBV6-1 to TRBJ1-5, with TRBD1 as a possible D gene (5 bases). The CDR3 consists of 15 residues. The V and J ends lost 6 bases and 1 base respectively, with 13 bases between them. Germline CDR1 and CDR2: MNHNS and SASEGT. Here the CDR3 reads CASRPAGWSNQPQHF. In nucleotides, the CDR3 is TGTGCCAGCAGGCCCGCAGGGTGGAGCAATCAGCCCCAGCATTTT.

The J gene is TRBJ2-7, the V gene TRBV30; TRBD1 agrees at 7 bases. The CDR3 runs to 13 residues. Trimming at V came to 1 base and at J to 3 bases, leaving 3 bases not matched to a gene. Germline V lookup: CDR1 GTSNPN, CDR2 SVGIG (reference sequence). The CDR3 DNA reads TGTGCCTGGAGTGCCGGGACAGACTACGAGCAGTACTTC. Translation: CAWSAGTDYEQYF.